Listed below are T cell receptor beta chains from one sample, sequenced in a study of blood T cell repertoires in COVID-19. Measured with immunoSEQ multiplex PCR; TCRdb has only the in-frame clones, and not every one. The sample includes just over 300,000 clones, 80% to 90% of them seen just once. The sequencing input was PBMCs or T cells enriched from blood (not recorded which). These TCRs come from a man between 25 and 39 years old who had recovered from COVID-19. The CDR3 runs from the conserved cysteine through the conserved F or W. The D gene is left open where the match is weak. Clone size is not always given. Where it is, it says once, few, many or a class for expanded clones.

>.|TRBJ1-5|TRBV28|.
TGTGCCAGCACACAAACCCGTGGGGGCGGTCAGCCCCAGCATTTT
CASTQTRGGGQPQHF
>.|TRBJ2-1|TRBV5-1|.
TGCGCCAGCAGCTTGACGACGGGCTACAATGAGCAGTTCTTC
CASSLTTGYNEQFF
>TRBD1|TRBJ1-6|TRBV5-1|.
TGCGCCAGCAGCTGGACAGGGGCTAATTCACCCCTCCACTTT
CASSWTGANSPLHF
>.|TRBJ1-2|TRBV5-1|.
TGCGCCAGCAGCCCTGCAGGCAACTATGGCTACACCTTC
CASSPAGNYGYTF
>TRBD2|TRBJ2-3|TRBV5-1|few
TGCGCCAGCAGCGGGACTAGCGGGGGGGGCACAGATACGCAGTATTTT
CASSGTSGGGTDTQYF
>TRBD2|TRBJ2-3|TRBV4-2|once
TGTGCCAGCAGCCAAGATCGGACTAGCGGGGGATACACAGATACGCAGTATTTT
CASSQDRTSGGYTDTQYF
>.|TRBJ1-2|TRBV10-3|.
TGTGCCATCAGTGACGACAGGCTCTATAACTATGGCTACACCTTC
CAISDDRLYNYGYTF
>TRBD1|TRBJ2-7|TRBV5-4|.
TGTGCCAGCACGAGGGACAGGGCATCCGAGCAGTACTTC
CASTRDRASEQYF
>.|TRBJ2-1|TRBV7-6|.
TGTGCCAGCAGCTTAGGGGGGCGCTCCTACAATGAGCAGTTCTTC
CASSLGGRSYNEQFF
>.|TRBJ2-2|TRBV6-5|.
TGTGCCAGCAGAACGGGTAACCTGAACACCGGGGAGCTGTTTTTT
CASRTGNLNTGELFF
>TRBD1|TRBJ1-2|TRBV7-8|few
TGTGCCAGCAGCTCGTACCGGGACAGGGCTAATGGCTACACCTTC
CASSSYRDRANGYTF
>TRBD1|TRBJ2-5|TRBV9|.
TGTGCCAGCAGCGCAACACAGGGGGCGACCCAGTACTTC
CASSATQGATQYF
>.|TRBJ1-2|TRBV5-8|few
TGTGCCAGCAGCTTGCAGGGTGTGAGCTATGGCTACACCTTC
CASSLQGVSYGYTF
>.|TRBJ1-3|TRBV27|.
TGTGCCAGCAGTTTATCCGCGGCAAACTCTGGAAACACCATATATTTT
CASSLSAANSGNTIYF
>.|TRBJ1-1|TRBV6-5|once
TGTGCCAGCAGAAACCACAGGAACACTGAAGCTTTCTTT
CASRNHRNTEAFF
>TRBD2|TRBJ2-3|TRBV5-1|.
TGCGCCAGCAGCAACGGGGGGTCCTTCACAGATACGCAGTATTTT
CASSNGGSFTDTQYF
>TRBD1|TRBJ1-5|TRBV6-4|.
TGTGCCAGCACGCGGGGGGACAGGGTTTATCATCAGCCCCAGCATTTT
CASTRGDRVYHQPQHF
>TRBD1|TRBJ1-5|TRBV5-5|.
TGTGCCAGCAGCTGGAACTACCGGGACAGCCGGAATAGCAATCAGCCCCAGCATTTT
CASSWNYRDSRNSNQPQHF
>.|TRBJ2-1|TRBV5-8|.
TGTGCCAGCAGCTTGGGGAGGACGGTCTACAATGAGCAGTTCTTC
CASSLGRTVYNEQFF
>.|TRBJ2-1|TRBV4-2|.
TGTGCCAGCAGCCAAGAAGGTGGCGGGGGCCCTTACAATGAGCAGTTCTTC
CASSQEGGGGPYNEQFF
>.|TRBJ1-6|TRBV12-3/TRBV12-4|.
TGTGCCAGCAGTTTAGCGGCCCGACAGCCCCTCCACTTT
CASSLAARQPLHF
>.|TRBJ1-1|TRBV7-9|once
TGTGCCAGCAGCCCCCGGGGACATCAGAACACTGAAGCTTTCTTT
CASSPRGHQNTEAFF
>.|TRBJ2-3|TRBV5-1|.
TGCGCCAGCAGCTTTGGGCAGGGCGCAGATACGCAGTATTTT
CASSFGQGADTQYF
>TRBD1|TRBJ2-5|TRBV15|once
TGTGCCACCAGCCCCGGTGCGACAGGGGGCCGAGAGACCCAGTACTTC
CATSPGATGGRETQYF
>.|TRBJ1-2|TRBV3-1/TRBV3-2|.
TGTGCCAGCAGCCCAACAACCGGACATCAGTATGGCTACACCTTC
CASSPTTGHQYGYTF
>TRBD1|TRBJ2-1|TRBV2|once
TGTGCCAGCAGTGAAGCAGACGGGACAGAGACTCATTACAATGAGCAGTTCTTC
CASSEADGTETHYNEQFF
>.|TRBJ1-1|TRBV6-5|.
TGTGCCAGCAGGGAGGAAATGAACACTGAAGCTTTCTTT
CASREEMNTEAFF
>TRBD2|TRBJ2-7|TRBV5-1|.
TGCGCCAGCAGCTTGGGAGGACTAGTAGCCTACGAGCAGTACTTC
CASSLGGLVAYEQYF
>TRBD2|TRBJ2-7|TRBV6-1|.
TGTGCCAGCAGTGTGCGGCGGGGGGGCCACTACGAGCAGTACTTC
CASSVRRGGHYEQYF
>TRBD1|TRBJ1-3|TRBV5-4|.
TGTGCCAGCAGTTCCGGGACAGAACGTTCTGGAAACACCATATATTTT
CASSSGTERSGNTIYF
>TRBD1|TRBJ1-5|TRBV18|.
TGTGCCAGCTCAAGGGACAGGGGTAATCAGCCCCAGCATTTT
CASSRDRGNQPQHF
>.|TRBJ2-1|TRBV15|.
TGTGCCACCAGCAGAGACGCGTCGGGACAGGGACTAGGTGAGCAGTTCTTC
CATSRDASGQGLGEQFF
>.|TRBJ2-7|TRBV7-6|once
TGTGCCAGCAGCTTAGCCCATGGGGGGGAGCAGTACTTC
CASSLAHGGEQYF
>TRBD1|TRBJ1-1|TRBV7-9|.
TGTGCCAGCAGCTTAGAGACAGGGCCCACTGAAGCTTTCTTT
CASSLETGPTEAFF
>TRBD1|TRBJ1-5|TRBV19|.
TGTGCCAGTAGCCCACAGGGGACCGGGATCGAGCCCCAGCATTTT
CASSPQGTGIEPQHF
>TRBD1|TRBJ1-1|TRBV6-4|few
TGTGCCAGCAGGCAACAGGGGGCAAGTGTTAATGAAGCTTTCTTT
CASRQQGASVNEAFF
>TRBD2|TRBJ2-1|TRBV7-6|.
TGTGCCAGCAGCCCGGGGATGGCGGGGGGCACCTCCATCAATGAGCAGTTCTTC
CASSPGMAGGTSINEQFF
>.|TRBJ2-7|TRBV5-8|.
TGTGCCAGCAGCTTGGGGCAGGGGATTGTCTACGAGCAGTACTTC
CASSLGQGIVYEQYF
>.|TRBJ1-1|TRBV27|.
TGTGCCAGCAGTTCCTACCGAGGGACTGAAGCTTTCTTT
CASSSYRGTEAFF
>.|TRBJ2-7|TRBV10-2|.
TGCGCCAGCCACAGTCCCGGACGGGGGTTTCGCTACGAGCAGTACTTC
CASHSPGRGFRYEQYF
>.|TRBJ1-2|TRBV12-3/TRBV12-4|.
TGTGCCAGCAGTTTAGGGACAGCTATGGGCTACACCTTC
CASSLGTAMGYTF
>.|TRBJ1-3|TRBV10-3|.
TGTGCCATCAGTGAGCCCATAATGGGGAGCTCTGGAAACACCATATATTTT
CAISEPIMGSSGNTIYF
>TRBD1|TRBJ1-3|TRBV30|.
TGTGCCTGGTCTAGGACAGGTTCTTCTGGAAACACCATATATTTT
CAWSRTGSSGNTIYF
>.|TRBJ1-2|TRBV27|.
TGTGCCAGCAGTCCCACGCCTCCAGCAGGGGTGACCTTC
CASSPTPPAGVTF
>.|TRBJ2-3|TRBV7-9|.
TGTGCCAGCAGCCCGATTTGGACAAGCACAGATACGCAGTATTTT
CASSPIWTSTDTQYF
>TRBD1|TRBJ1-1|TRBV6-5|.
TGTGCCAGCAGCCGGGACAGGGGGCTGGCTGAAGCTTTCTTT
CASSRDRGLAEAFF
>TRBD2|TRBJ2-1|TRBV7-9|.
TGTGCCAGCACCTTCCTTTGGGGGGGAGATGAGCAGTTCTTC
CASTFLWGGDEQFF
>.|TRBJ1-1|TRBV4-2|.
TGTGCCAGCAGCCTAAACTTGAGGGACACTGAAGCTTTCTTT
CASSLNLRDTEAFF
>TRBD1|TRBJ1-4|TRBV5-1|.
TGCGCCAGCAGCTTGGACAGGGGCAATGAAAAACTGTTTTTT
CASSLDRGNEKLFF
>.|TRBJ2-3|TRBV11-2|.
TGTGCCAGCAGCTTAAGGAGGGGGGGGTTCACAGATACGCAGTATTTT
CASSLRRGGFTDTQYF
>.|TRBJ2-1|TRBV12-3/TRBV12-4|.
TGTGCCAGCAGAGAGGGAAACAATGAGCAGTTCTTC
CASREGNNEQFF